This entry concerns a single T cell receptor (beta chain). Its specificity is not known. Time point defined: newly diagnosed GD, antithyroid drugs for less than 3 months. With RNA extracted from PBMCs as input, the TCR library was made. The sample is drawn from a study of regulatory T cells in long-lasting Graves disease. Findings and caveats of the study: The study found persistent patients shared more public clonotypes (roughly 2,500) than new patients (just over 950).

Combining iRepertoire HTBI primers with Arm-PCR of CDR3 regions, the authors built TCR beta libraries. MiXCR, run by TCRdb on the multiplex PCR reads, gives a single entry per CDR3 protein. The profile shows hundreds of thousands of distinct CDR3 sequences, about 16% of them singletons. These data also featured in a second study, about T cells in Graves' hyperthyroidism and ophthalmopathy. That source notes: Hyperthyroidism of Graves' type that showed no ophthalmopathy progression within 18 months was stable.

This material consisted of peripheral blood mononuclear cells (PBMCs), taken at new diagnosis, from a patient treated with antithyroid drugs. This TCR came from a man between 18 and 29 years old with Graves disease.

The CDR3 here is CASTIRERYTGELFF. DNA for the CDR3: TGTGCCTCAACGATCAGGGAGCGGTACACCGGGGAGCTGTTTTTT. This sequence joins TRBV30 and TRBJ2-2; D assignment may be TRBD1 or TRBD2 (5 bases each). This CDR3 region has 15 residues. The V and J ends lost 7 bases and 3 bases respectively, with 18 bases between them. Germline values: CDR1 GTSNPN, CDR2 SVGIG (reference sequence).